Listed here are 14 T cell receptor beta chains from one sample, sequenced in a study of blood T cell repertoires in COVID-19 (dated by TCRdb to 2020 to 2022). The library was produced with the immunoSEQ multiplex PCR assay. TCRdb re-hosts the immuneACCESS table, in-frame sequences only. Its copies lack some clones; in the studies checked, an unresolved V gene accounts for under half of them, and the cause for the rest is not known. In this sample the table shows about 140,000 clones, about three quarters of which occur a single time. Roughly 9% of the sample belongs to the ten largest clones. The sequencing input was peripheral blood. These receptors originate from a woman in her fifties or sixties with active or convalescent COVID-19.

The chain links TRBV7-9 to TRBJ1-1, with D unresolved. The germline V gene encodes CDR1 SEHNR and CDR2 FQNEAQ (reference sequence). CDR3 length: 12 amino acids. The V end was cut by 5 bases, the J end by 4 bases, with 8 bases between. The CDR3 DNA reads as TGTGCCAGCAGCCCCCTTCTCACTGAAGCTTTCTTT. Translating it yields CASSPLLTEAFF.

This chain connects TRBV30 to TRBJ2-5, with TRBD2 matching 8 bases. The CDR3 totals 16 residues. V gave up 8 bases and J gave up 5 bases; unmatched junction bases: 19. CDR1 is GTSNPN and CDR2 is SVGIG in the germline V gene (reference sequence). CDR3 in amino acids: CAHRRSSGTSGETQYF. The CDR3 nucleotides read TGTGCCCACCGCCGGAGTAGCGGGACCTCCGGGGAGACCCAGTACTTC. Filled out from reference TRBV30 and TRBJ2-5, the complete variable domain reads SQTIHQWPATLVQPVGSPLSLECTVEGTSNPNLYWYRQAAGRGLQLLFYSVGIGQISSEVPQNLSASRPQDRQFILSSKKLLLSDSGFYLCAHRRSSGTSGETQYFGPGTRLLVL.

The chain combines TRBV29-1 with TRBJ1-1; no definite D call. CDR3 length: 12 amino acids. Germline V lookup: CDR1 SQVTM, CDR2 ANQGSEA. Between the trimmed V and J ends, which lost 7 bases and 0 bases, there was a span of 9 bases. Here the CDR3 DNA reads TGCAGCGGATACAGACTGAACACTGAAGCTTTCTTT. Amino acid sequence: CSGYRLNTEAFF.

The V and J genes are TRBV3-1 (or the pseudogene TRBV3-2) and TRBJ2-6, with 10 positions matching TRBD1. This CDR3 is built from 18 residues. V lost 3 bases and J lost 0; bases outside the gene matches: 5. Germline loops: CDR1 LGHDT, CDR2 YNNKEL (reference sequence). As DNA, the CDR3 is TGTGCCAGCAGCCAGGCCGGGACAGGGGCCTCTGGGGCCAACGTCCTGACTTTC. Residues: CASSQAGTGASGANVLTF.

The CDR3 region has the DNA TGTGCCACCAGCAGAGACCCGGGGACTACACAAGAGACCCAGTACTTC. Its protein is CATSRDPGTTQETQYF. V gene TRBV15 combines with J gene TRBJ2-5, with 7 bases fitting TRBD2. After removal of 0 bases from V and 2 bases from J, the junction contained 6 bases not matched to a gene. The CDR3 totals 16 residues. Germline V gene sequence: CDR1 LNHNV, CDR2 YYDKDF (reference sequence).

This clone was recorded a few times. This rearrangement joins TRBV5-5 to TRBJ1-5; 7 nucleotides match TRBD1. The CDR3 totals 15 residues. Looked up from germline, CDR1 is SGHKS and CDR2 is YYEKEE (reference sequence). The junction had 8 bases not matched to a gene; V was cut back by 4 bases and J by 4 bases. CDR3 in DNA: TGTGCCAGCAGCGGGAGGCAGGGGGTTAATCAGCCCCAGCATTTT. It yields the protein CASSGRQGVNQPQHF.

V and J are TRBV28 and TRBJ1-2; 7 nucleotides align to TRBD1. V lost 6 bases to trimming and J lost 5 bases; unmatched junction nucleotides: 0. The germline gives CDR1 MDHEN, CDR2 SYDVKM. The CDR3 covers 11 residues. Here the CDR3 DNA reads TGTGCCAGCAGACAGGGGTATGGCTACACCTTC. As protein: CASRQGYGYTF.

The chain has TRBV7-9 and TRBJ2-1; 8 bases match TRBD1. The junction had 6 bases not matched to a gene; V was cut back by 4 bases and J by 4 bases. This CDR3 comprises 15 residues. CDR1 SEHNR and CDR2 FQNEAQ come from the germline V gene (reference sequence). The CDR3 sequence: CASSWGDRLYNEQFF. In DNA, the CDR3 is TGTGCCAGCAGCTGGGGGGACAGGCTTTACAATGAGCAGTTCTTC. The full variable domain, with the rest looked up from reference TRBV7-9 and TRBJ2-1, is DTGVSQNPRHKITKRGQNVTFRCDPISEHNRLYWYRQTLGQGPEFLTYFQNEAQLEKSRLLSDRFSAERPKGSFSTLEIQRTEQGDSAMYLCASSWGDRLYNEQFFGPGTRLTVL.

This clone showed up just once. The chain combines TRBV15 with TRBJ2-5; 8 positions match TRBD2. The germline V gene encodes CDR1 LNHNV and CDR2 YYDKDF (reference sequence). This CDR3 has 14 residues. V was pared by 3 bases and J by 4 bases, with 4 bases of the junction left unmatched. The CDR3 sequence is CATSRIGLAETQYF. CDR3 nucleotide sequence: TGTGCCACCAGCAGGATTGGACTAGCAGAGACCCAGTACTTC.

V and J are TRBV12-3 or TRBV12-4 and TRBJ1-2; tentatively, D is TRBD1 (6 bases). The CDR3 totals 12 residues. V was pared by 4 bases and J by 8 bases, with 11 bases between. The CDR3 DNA is TGTGCCAGCAGTTCCTACAGGGAGGGCTACACCTTC. Translated, it gives CASSSYREGYTF.

V and J are TRBV24-1 and TRBJ1-1, with unresolved D. Looked up from germline, CDR1 is KGHDR and CDR2 is SFDVKD. Trimming left V 4 bases short and J 5 bases short, with 22 bases between. The CDR3 loop spans 17 amino acids. Here the CDR3 reads CATSDRHFSAAGTEAFF. Here the CDR3 DNA reads TGTGCCACCAGTGACCGACACTTTTCAGCCGCGGGGACTGAAGCTTTCTTT.

The chain's CDR3 is CAWSDPGGMGETQYF. The CDR3 DNA reads TGTGCCTGGAGTGACCCGGGGGGCATGGGAGAGACCCAGTACTTC. The rearrangement links TRBV30 to TRBJ2-5; tentatively, D is TRBD2 (7 bases). Between the trimmed V and J ends, which lost 1 base and 4 bases, there was a span of 16 bases. The CDR3 consists of 15 residues. Germline V gene sequence: CDR1 GTSNPN, CDR2 SVGIG (reference sequence). Full variable domain (outside the CDR3, taken from reference TRBV30 and TRBJ2-5): SQTIHQWPATLVQPVGSPLSLECTVEGTSNPNLYWYRQAAGRGLQLLFYSVGIGQISSEVPQNLSASRPQDRQFILSSKKLLLSDSGFYLCAWSDPGGMGETQYFGPGTRLLVL.

This clone was found once. The chain employs TRBV3-1 (or the pseudogene TRBV3-2) and TRBJ2-7, with D tentatively TRBD1 (7 bases). This CDR3 is built from 13 residues. The V gene's germline CDR1 is LGHDT and CDR2 YNNKEL (reference sequence). Trimming stripped 1 base from V and 4 bases from J, with 8 bases between. The CDR3 region is CASSQAGGYEQYF. The DNA for the CDR3 is TGTGCCAGCAGCCAAGCAGGGGGGTACGAGCAGTACTTC.

V and J are TRBV28 and TRBJ2-7; TRBD2 agrees at 13 bases. The V and J ends lost 8 bases and 5 bases, in that order; junction bases with no gene match: 12. The germline gives CDR1 MDHEN, CDR2 SYDVKM. CDR3 length: 16 amino acids. The DNA of the CDR3 is TGTGCCAGCCTGTGGACTAGCGGGAGCTCCCGGGACGAGCAGTACTTC. Encoded protein: CASLWTSGSSRDEQYF.